The 31 T cell receptor beta chains presented below share a single source sample, sequenced in a study of T-cell reconstitution after alpha-beta-depleted transplantation in children. As it was prepared, the TCRbeta library received unique molecular identifiers. TCRdb used MiXCR to reprocess the PCR reads, holding one entry per CDR3 protein. The sample includes 200,000 to 250,000 distinct CDR3 sequences, about 7% of them seen just once. Sequenced material: PBMCs, taken before TCRalphabeta/CD19-depleted stem cell transplant. The receptors come from a boy aged 2 to 9 with acute lymphoblastic leukemia, due to receive a stem cell transplant.

The sample holds a few counts of this clonotype. The chain uses TRBV5-1 and TRBJ1-1; 9 nucleotides align to TRBD1. The ends lost 5 bases at V and 3 bases at J; junction bases unmatched: 5. This CDR3 region has 14 residues. CDR1 and CDR2 (germline): SGHRS, YFSETQ. DNA of the CDR3: TGCGCCAGCAGAGCCGGGACAGGGCACACTGAAGCTTTCTTT. Protein product: CASRAGTGHTEAFF.

This clonotype was observed many times. The V call is TRBV7-2, the J call TRBJ2-7; D uncertain. The CDR3 has 15 residues. In germline, CDR1 is SGHTA, CDR2 FQGNSA. V lost 0 bases and J 0 bases, leaving 9 bases between the germline ends. CDR3 residues: CASSLALSDSYEQYF. The CDR3, as DNA: TGTGCCAGCAGCTTAGCTCTAAGTGACTCCTACGAGCAGTACTTC. The variable domain in full, with the rest retrieved from reference TRBV7-2 and TRBJ2-7, is GAGVSQSPSNKVTEKGKDVELRCDPISGHTALYWYRQSLGQGLEFLIYFQGNSAPDKSGLPSDRFSAERTGGSVSTLTIQRTQQEDSAVYLCASSLALSDSYEQYFGPGTRLTVT.

Ten or more counts support this clonotype. The V call is TRBV6-5, the J call TRBJ1-1; 7 bases agree with TRBD1. This CDR3 has 14 amino acids. The germline gives CDR1 MNHEY, CDR2 SVGAGI. J lost 4 bases, V lost 4 bases, and 6 bases had no gene match. The CDR3 nucleotides read TGTGCCAGCAGTTCTAGGACAGGTAGCACTGAAGCTTTCTTT. This encodes CASSSRTGSTEAFF.

Ten or more counts support this clonotype. CDR3 region: CASSPESGRASDEQYF. The CDR3 nucleotides are TGTGCCAGCAGCCCCGAAAGCGGGAGGGCCTCGGACGAGCAGTACTTC. J is TRBJ2-7 and V is TRBV6-5; 10 nucleotides line up with TRBD2. The germline V gene encodes CDR1 MNHEY and CDR2 SVGAGI. J was trimmed by 5 bases and V by 6 bases; bases with no gene match: 13. The CDR3 extends over 16 amino acids.

This clonotype was picked up many times. The chain has TRBV9 and TRBJ2-7; D is perhaps TRBD1 or TRBD2 (5 bases each). CDR3 length equals 14 residues. CDR1 SGDLS and CDR2 YYNGEE come from the germline V gene. The germline V and J ends were trimmed by 6 bases and 3 bases, with 16 bases remaining between them. CDR3: CASTVGDGNYEQYF. CDR3 nucleotide sequence: TGTGCCAGCACCGTGGGGGACGGAAACTACGAGCAGTACTTC. Using reference TRBV9 and TRBJ2-7 for the parts outside the CDR3, the full variable domain is DSGVTQTPKHLITATGQRVTLRCSPRSGDLSVYWYQQSLDQGLQFLIQYYNGEERAKGNILERFSAQQFPDLHSELNLSSLELGDSALYFCASTVGDGNYEQYFGPGTRLTVT.

This clonotype was seen repeatedly, ten times or more. The chain is built from TRBV28 and TRBJ1-3; no reliable D call. CDR3 length: 16 amino acids. Germline lookup yields CDR1 MDHEN and CDR2 SYDVKM. V gave up 6 bases and J gave up 0 bases, with 15 bases separating them. The DNA of the CDR3 is TGTGCCAGCAGCTCCCCGAGCAGACCCTCTGGAAACACCATATATTTT. Residues: CASSSPSRPSGNTIYF.

This clonotype was observed a handful of times. This chain connects TRBV19 to TRBJ2-2; no reliable D call. The CDR3 covers 15 residues. V was pared by 6 bases and J by 6 bases, with 17 bases between. Germline V gives CDR1 LNHDA, CDR2 SQIVND (reference sequence). CDR3 in DNA: TGTGCCAGTAGCCTGGACCTGTGGTTGTCCGGGGAGCTGTTTTTT. It codes for CASSLDLWLSGELFF.

This chain connects TRBV7-9 to TRBJ2-1; a possible D gene is TRBD1 (5 bases). Germline V CDR1 and CDR2: SEHNR, FQNEAQ (reference sequence). V gave up 11 bases and J gave up 0 bases, with 14 bases separating them. The CDR3 covers 14 residues. The CDR3 spells CASRQGDSYNEQFF. The CDR3 nucleotides are TGTGCCTCGCGACAAGGGGACTCCTACAATGAGCAGTTCTTC.

This clonotype has a handful of counts. The rearrangement joins TRBV20-1 to TRBJ2-7, with TRBD2 matching over 12 bases. Per germline, CDR1 DFQATT and CDR2 SNEGSKA (reference sequence). With V trimmed by 2 bases and J by 6 bases, 8 bases remained unmatched. The CDR3 loop spans 15 amino acids. CDR3 protein: CSARNPLAGGPEQYF. CDR3 DNA: TGCAGTGCTAGAAACCCTCTAGCGGGGGGGCCCGAGCAGTACTTC.

The chain employs TRBV27 and TRBJ1-2; D gene unclear. Germline V gene data show CDR1 as MNHEY and CDR2 as SMNVEV (reference sequence). Trimming removed 0 bases from V and 0 bases from J, with 8 bases in between. The CDR3 runs to 15 residues. The CDR3, as DNA: TGTGCCAGCAGTTTATCCGTCGCGGCTAACTATGGCTACACCTTC. Protein sequence: CASSLSVAANYGYTF.

This clonotype was detected ten times or more. The chain uses TRBV20-1 and TRBJ2-5; D is tentatively TRBD1 or TRBD2 (5 bases each). The CDR3 runs to 12 residues. Germline CDR1 DFQATT, CDR2 SNEGSKA (reference sequence). Deletions cut 2 bases from V and 5 bases from J, with 9 bases between. This chain's CDR3 is CSARWWGETQYF. The CDR3 DNA reads as TGCAGTGCTAGATGGTGGGGGGAGACCCAGTACTTC.

In nucleotides, the CDR3 is TGTGCCAGCAGAAATAATGAAAAACTGTTTTTT. It translates to CASRNNEKLFF. The chain is built from TRBV27 and TRBJ1-4; D gene unclear. Trimming left V 6 bases short and J 4 bases short, with 3 bases between. This CDR3 region has 11 residues. Germline V lookup: CDR1 MNHEY, CDR2 SMNVEV (reference sequence).

Many counts were recorded for this clonotype. The rearrangement links TRBV5-1 to TRBJ2-5; possibly TRBD1 or TRBD2 for D (5 bases each). The CDR3 totals 15 residues. Between the trimmed V and J ends, which lost 1 base and 4 bases, there was a span of 14 bases. Per the germline V gene, CDR1 is SGHRS and CDR2 is YFSETQ. The CDR3 DNA is TGCGCCAGCAGCTTGCCGGGGTTGGGACCAGAGACCCAGTACTTC. Translating gives CASSLPGLGPETQYF.

The sample holds many counts of this clonotype. The CDR3 bases are TGTGCCAGCAGCCAACATGGTGAGCAGTTCTTC. This encodes CASSQHGEQFF. This chain uses TRBV3-1 with TRBJ2-1, with D uncertain. This CDR3 is 11 amino acids long. The germline CDR1 and CDR2 sequences are LGHDT and YNNKEL (reference sequence). V was clipped by 2 bases and J by 9 bases, with 5 bases between them.

This clonotype was seen many times. The rearrangement joins TRBV6-5 to TRBJ2-2; D gene ambiguous. CDR1 and CDR2 from the germline V gene are MNHEY and SVGAGI. The V and J ends lost 4 bases and 5 bases respectively, with 5 bases between them. The CDR3 runs 12 residues. The CDR3 DNA is TGTGCCAGCAGTTCAGCGACCGGGGAGCTGTTTTTT. Translating gives CASSSATGELFF.

This clonotype was observed at least ten times. V usage is TRBV7-9 and J usage is TRBJ1-6; D gene unclear. The CDR3 loop spans 13 amino acids. Deletions cut 1 base from V and 11 bases from J, with 9 bases between. The V gene's germline CDR1 is SEHNR and CDR2 FQNEAQ (reference sequence). CDR3 protein: CASSLVFGTPLHF. The CDR3, as DNA: TGTGCCAGCAGCTTAGTATTCGGTACACCCCTCCACTTT.

This clonotype occurred many times. One end of the junction is discordant with germline, which a read error may explain. The CDR3 sequence: CSALPGDFF. The CDR3 DNA sequence: TGCAGTGCTCTGCCCGGGGATTTCTTC. This chain joins TRBV20-1 and TRBJ1-2, with D unclear. Germline assignment: CDR1 DFQATT and CDR2 SNEGSKA (reference sequence). This CDR3 contains 9 residues.

This clonotype was picked up many times. The chain recombines TRBV20-1 with TRBJ2-7; D uncertain. The CDR3 is made up of 12 amino acids. CDR1 is DFQATT, CDR2 SNEGSKA, per germline (reference sequence). Trimming removed 1 base from V and 2 bases from J, with 6 bases in between. The CDR3 bases are TGCAGTGCTAGAGGGCGCGCCTACGAGCAGTACTTC. Residues: CSARGRAYEQYF.

V gene TRBV20-1 combines with J gene TRBJ2-7, with 10 bases fitting TRBD2. Germline CDR1 reads DFQATT; CDR2 reads SNEGSKA (reference sequence). The CDR3 is 15 residues long. V lost 2 bases to trimming and J lost 0 bases; unmatched junction nucleotides: 4. The CDR3 spells CSARKAGGPSYEQYF. CDR3 bases: TGCAGTGCTAGAAAAGCGGGGGGGCCCTCCTACGAGCAGTACTTC.

This chain connects TRBV20-1 to TRBJ2-7; D is perhaps TRBD2 (9 bases). CDR3 length: 15 residues. The V gene's germline CDR1 is DFQATT and CDR2 SNEGSKA (reference sequence). V was clipped by 5 bases and J by 2 bases, with 19 bases between them. In DNA, the CDR3 is TGCAGTGCTTGGGACAGGCGGGAGGGTCCCTACGAGCAGTACTTC. This encodes CSAWDRREGPYEQYF.

This clonotype was counted many times. This chain links TRBV27 with TRBJ2-3; 11 nucleotides agree with TRBD2. V was pared by 8 bases and J by 4 bases, with 5 bases of the junction left unmatched. In germline, CDR1 is MNHEY, CDR2 SMNVEV (reference sequence). This CDR3 is built from 14 residues. DNA for the CDR3: TGTGCCAGCCGACTAGCGGGACACTCAGATACGCAGTATTTT. Translated, it gives CASRLAGHSDTQYF.

This clonotype was seen a single time. This chain connects TRBV18 to TRBJ2-5; D gene unclear. The CDR3 sequence is 12 residues long. In germline, CDR1 is KGHSH, CDR2 LQKENI. Trimming left V 2 bases short and J 5 bases short, with 6 bases between. CDR3 protein: CASSPSHETQYF. The CDR3, as DNA: TGTGCCAGCTCACCAAGTCATGAGACCCAGTACTTC.

In its sample, this clonotype was seen many times. The V and J genes are TRBV10-3 and TRBJ2-1, with TRBD1 matching over 11 bases. The CDR3 loop spans 14 amino acids. The junction had 2 bases not matched to a gene; V was cut back by 4 bases and J by 6 bases. Germline V gives CDR1 ENHRY, CDR2 SYGVKD. The CDR3 loop reads CAISGGTGGNEQFF. In DNA form, the CDR3 reads TGTGCCATCAGTGGAGGGACAGGGGGCAATGAGCAGTTCTTC.

The chain uses TRBV20-1 and TRBJ1-2; 9 bases agree with TRBD1. Germline V lookup: CDR1 DFQATT, CDR2 SNEGSKA (reference sequence). The length of the CDR3 is 17 residues. V lost 5 bases, J lost 3 bases, and 16 bases stayed unmatched. For the CDR3, the DNA is TGCAGTGCTGTGGGTGGGGTCGACAGGGGGGGACACTATGGCTACACCTTC. This encodes CSAVGGVDRGGHYGYTF.

This clonotype showed up many times. The V gene is TRBV7-8, the J gene TRBJ2-1; the match to TRBD1 covers 9 bases. The germline V gene has CDR1 SGHVS and CDR2 FQNEAQ. Trimming removed 4 bases from V and 5 bases from J; junction bases left unmatched: 9. There are 16 residues in the CDR3. In DNA, the CDR3 is TGTGCCAGCAGCTCTTCGACAGGGGGTACGCACAATGAGCAGTTCTTC. Translating it yields CASSSSTGGTHNEQFF.

This clonotype was counted ten times or more. The rearrangement joins TRBV11-2 to TRBJ2-5; D call uncertain. Looked up from germline, CDR1 is SGHAT and CDR2 is FQNNGV. This CDR3 contains 12 residues. Between the trimmed V and J ends, which lost 5 bases and 5 bases, there was a span of 9 bases. This chain's CDR3 is CASSPYGETQYF. CDR3 in DNA: TGTGCCAGCAGCCCATATGGGGAGACCCAGTACTTC.

Concerning this clonotype: This may be a read error, as it is one base from a much larger clone. The chain has TRBV24-1 and TRBJ2-5; possible D gene TRBD2, 6 bases. Germline CDR1 KGHDR, CDR2 SFDVKD. The CDR3 spans 14 residues. The CDR3 DNA sequence: TGTGGCACCAGTGATTTGGGACTCCAAGAGACCCAGTACTTC. This encodes CGTSDLGLQETQYF.

This clonotype was found many times. The rearrangement uses TRBV28 and TRBJ2-1; 8 nucleotides agree with TRBD2. The CDR3 sequence is 14 residues long. Germline loops: CDR1 MDHEN, CDR2 SYDVKM. V lost 6 bases and J lost 0; bases outside the gene matches: 1. The CDR3 here is CASRTSASYNEQFF. In DNA form, the CDR3 reads TGTGCCAGCAGGACTAGCGCCTCCTACAATGAGCAGTTCTTC.

This clonotype was counted at least ten times. This sequence joins TRBV15 and TRBJ2-7; TRBD1 agrees at 10 bases. Trimming removed 5 bases from V and 3 bases from J; junction bases left unmatched: 4. The CDR3 has 14 residues. Germline CDR1 is LNHNV and CDR2 is YYDKDF (reference sequence). CDR3 coding DNA: TGTGCCACCAGCGAGGGACAGGGGATCTACGAGCAGTACTTC. Translated, it gives CATSEGQGIYEQYF.

The chain couples TRBV7-9 to TRBJ1-5; 7 nucleotides match TRBD1. V lost 1 base, J lost 4 bases, and 4 bases stayed unmatched. This CDR3 is built from 15 residues. CDR1 is SEHNR, CDR2 FQNEAQ, per germline (reference sequence). In nucleotides, the CDR3 is TGTGCCAGCAGCTTAGGACAGGGTGAGAATCAGCCCCAGCATTTT. This encodes CASSLGQGENQPQHF.

This clonotype was observed many times. The rearrangement joins TRBV28 to TRBJ2-1; 9 bases match TRBD2. The CDR3 consists of 17 residues. With 10 bases clipped from V and 0 bases from J, the junction kept 13 bases outside the gene matches. Germline CDR1 is MDHEN and CDR2 is SYDVKM. The CDR3 DNA sequence: TGTGCCATCACCCCAGCTACTAGCGGGTCCTCCTACAATGAGCAGTTCTTC. It is translated as CAITPATSGSSYNEQFF.